This is a list of T cell receptor beta chains from one sample in a study of shared clonotypes between healthy human individuals. The table came from immunoSEQ multiplex PCR; TCRdb's copy has only in-frame clones and leaves some out. This sample has some 2,100,000 clones, with approximately 94% found just once. The sample was naive CD4+ T cells sorted from blood. These receptors all come from a man in his late teens or twenties in good health. The CDR3 runs from the conserved cysteine through the conserved F or W. Each record gives: V gene, clone size, D gene, J gene, CDR3 protein, CDR3 DNA. The D gene is left open where the match is weak. Size values are once, few and many counts, or a class for expanded clones, and some rows have none.

>TRBV7-2|-|-|TRBJ2-7
CASSLGLPSSYEQYF
TGTGCCAGCAGCTTAGGGCTACCGAGCTCCTACGAGCAGTACTTC
>TRBV7-9|-|-|TRBJ1-2
CASSLSGQGYTF
TGTGCCAGCAGCCTCTCGGGGCAAGGCTACACCTTC
>TRBV13|-|-|TRBJ2-7
CASSSLGGSYEQYF
TGTGCCAGCAGCTCCCTGGGTGGTTCCTACGAGCAGTACTTC
>TRBV5-4|-|TRBD2|TRBJ2-5
CASSPGGGAAETQYF
TGTGCCAGCAGCCCTGGCGGGGGGGCGGCAGAGACCCAGTACTTC
>TRBV28|-|TRBD2|TRBJ2-3
CASSLLAGGFTDTQYF
TGTGCCAGCAGTTTACTGGCGGGGGGATTCACAGATACGCAGTATTTT
>TRBV4-3|-|-|TRBJ2-1
CASSQEPGSAYNEQFF
TGCGCCAGCAGCCAAGAGCCCGGGAGCGCTTACAATGAGCAGTTCTTC
>TRBV30|-|TRBD1|TRBJ1-5
CAWRSQGGLDSNQPQHF
TGTGCCTGGAGAAGTCAGGGGGGGCTCGATAGCAATCAGCCCCAGCATTTT
>TRBV5-4|-|-|TRBJ2-7
CASSRGGGGATYEQYF
TGTGCCAGCAGCCGGGGTGGTGGAGGGGCTACCTACGAGCAGTACTTC
>TRBV9|-|TRBD1|TRBJ2-2
CASSVMGQDTGELFF
TGTGCCAGCAGCGTAATGGGACAGGATACCGGGGAGCTGTTTTTT
>TRBV28|-|TRBD1|TRBJ1-5
CASSLGTARNQPQHF
TGTGCCAGCAGCCTTGGGACAGCGCGTAATCAGCCCCAGCATTTT
>TRBV28|-|-|TRBJ1-6
CASSAVTGSPLHF
TGTGCCAGCAGTGCAGTTACGGGTTCACCCCTCCACTTT
>TRBV9|-|-|TRBJ2-2
CASSGSGELFF
TGTGCCAGCAGCGGTTCGGGGGAGCTGTTTTTT
>TRBV30|-|TRBD1|TRBJ1-1
CAWHQGGRSEAFF
TGTGCCTGGCACCAGGGGGGGCGATCTGAAGCTTTCTTT
>TRBV6-5|once|TRBD2|TRBJ2-7
CASSFGLAGVINEQYF
TGTGCCAGCAGTTTCGGACTAGCGGGAGTCATCAACGAGCAGTACTTC
>TRBV27|once|-|TRBJ1-2
CASSLLGGGGYTF
TGTGCCAGCAGTTTATTGGGGGGCGGTGGCTACACCTTC
>TRBV5-4|-|-|TRBJ2-6
CASSPPGAGANVLTF
TGTGCCAGCAGCCCTCCGGGAGCTGGGGCCAACGTCCTGACTTTC
>TRBV7-9|-|-|TRBJ2-7
CASSPPGGGALSYEQYF
TGTGCCAGCAGCCCGCCCGGTGGGGGGGCCCTCTCCTACGAGCAGTACTTC
>TRBV7-2|-|TRBD1|TRBJ2-7
CASSLETGALDF
TGTGCCAGCAGCTTAGAGACAGGGGCATTAGACTTC
>TRBV6-5|-|-|TRBJ2-1
CASSSTLLSNEQFF
TGTGCCAGCAGTTCGACTCTTTTATCCAATGAGCAGTTCTTC
>TRBV7-9|-|TRBD2|TRBJ2-5
CASSLDLPPGGETQYF
TGTGCCAGCAGCTTAGATTTGCCCCCCGGGGGGGAGACCCAGTACTTC
>TRBV2|once|TRBD1|TRBJ1-1
CASSGQGYTEAFF
TGTGCCAGCAGTGGACAGGGCTACACTGAAGCTTTCTTT
>TRBV19|-|TRBD1|TRBJ2-7
CASSRTGQGYEQYF
TGTGCCAGTAGTAGAACGGGACAGGGGTACGAGCAGTACTTC
>TRBV7-6|-|-|TRBJ2-7
CASSLAAKRGLYEQYF
TGTGCCAGCAGCTTAGCAGCAAAGAGGGGCCTCTACGAGCAGTACTTC
>TRBV10-3|-|TRBD1|TRBJ2-7
CAISESGTGGRNEQYF
TGTGCCATCAGTGAGTCGGGGACAGGGGGCAGGAACGAGCAGTACTTC
>TRBV19|-|-|TRBJ1-5
CASSMVARGFSNQPQHF
TGTGCCAGTAGTATGGTCGCCAGGGGCTTTAGCAATCAGCCCCAGCATTTT
>TRBV6-5|-|-|TRBJ1-6
CASSLTGPNSPLHF
TGTGCCAGCAGCCTGACAGGCCCCAATTCACCCCTCCACTTT
>TRBV29-1|-|-|TRBJ2-5
CSVDSGREQKETQYF
TGCAGCGTTGATTCGGGTAGGGAACAGAAAGAGACCCAGTACTTC
>TRBV7-6|-|-|TRBJ1-1
CASSLARNTEAFF
TGTGCCAGCAGCTTAGCCAGAAACACTGAAGCTTTCTTT
>TRBV6-1|-|TRBD1|TRBJ1-2
CASLLAGRGLSGYTF
TGTGCCAGCCTCCTCGCGGGCAGGGGGCTTAGTGGCTACACCTTC
>TRBV6-5|-|-|TRBJ1-1
CASSRGQNTEAFF
TGTGCCAGCAGCCGTGGACAGAACACTGAAGCTTTCTTT
>TRBV20-1|-|-|TRBJ1-2
CSARDLAGYTF
TGCAGTGCTAGAGATCTCGCTGGCTACACCTTC
>TRBV6-1|-|-|TRBJ2-7
CASSAVDPGPPYEQYF
TGTGCCAGCAGTGCTGTGGACCCGGGACCCCCCTACGAGCAGTACTTC
>TRBV5-8|-|TRBD1|TRBJ2-7
CASTLSVDRGYEQYF
TGTGCCAGCACTCTAAGCGTGGACAGGGGCTACGAGCAGTACTTC
>TRBV7-7|-|-|TRBJ2-5
CASSPGRDGETQYF
TGTGCTAGCAGCCCGGGCAGGGACGGGGAGACCCAGTACTTC
>TRBV5-6|-|-|TRBJ1-3
CASSSAGNTIYF
TGTGCCAGCAGTTCTGCGGGGAACACCATATATTTT
>TRBV7-2|-|-|TRBJ2-5
CASSSNRGRATGKETQYF
TGTGCCAGCAGCTCCAATCGCGGGCGGGCGACGGGAAAAGAGACCCAGTACTTC
>TRBV29-1|-|-|TRBJ1-2
CSHRDGGYGYTF
TGCAGTCACCGGGACGGAGGGTATGGCTACACCTTC
>TRBV9|-|-|TRBJ1-5
CASSVGQGDQPQHF
TGTGCCAGCAGCGTAGGGCAGGGCGATCAGCCCCAGCATTTT
>TRBV27|-|TRBD1|TRBJ1-1
CASSSGQAWITEAFF
TGTGCCAGCAGCTCCGGACAGGCATGGATCACTGAAGCTTTCTTT
>TRBV30|-|-|TRBJ1-2
CAWTRTVGYGYTF
TGTGCCTGGACCCGGACCGTGGGGTATGGCTACACCTTC
>TRBV5-8|-|-|TRBJ2-5
CASSLGAQGPETQYF
TGTGCCAGCAGCTTGGGGGCCCAGGGCCCAGAGACCCAGTACTTC
>TRBV5-4|-|TRBD1|TRBJ1-1
CASSSPTGALSLTDTEAFF
TGTGCCAGCAGCTCACCAACAGGGGCCCTAAGCCTTACGGACACTGAAGCTTTCTTT
>TRBV2|-|-|TRBJ1-5
CASRQQDNGNQPQHF
TGTGCCAGCCGCCAGCAGGACAACGGCAATCAGCCCCAGCATTTT
>TRBV19|once|-|TRBJ2-1
CASSTVRGSEQFF
TGTGCCAGTAGTACGGTACGGGGGAGTGAGCAGTTCTTC
>TRBV6-1|-|TRBD1|TRBJ1-3
CASSENLDRGPRNTIYF
TGTGCCAGCAGTGAAAATCTGGACAGGGGGCCAAGAAACACCATATATTTT
>TRBV4-3|-|TRBD1|TRBJ1-2
CASSQEVSLQGNGYTF
TGCGCCAGCAGCCAAGAGGTTAGTCTACAGGGGAATGGCTACACCTTC
>TRBV7-9|-|TRBD2|TRBJ2-5
CASSFEAGRETQYF
TGTGCCAGCAGCTTCGAGGCCGGGAGGGAGACCCAGTACTTC
>TRBV27|-|-|TRBJ1-1
CASSFDRRLNTEAFF
TGTGCCAGCAGTTTCGACAGGCGACTGAACACTGAAGCTTTCTTT
>TRBV7-2|-|-|TRBJ1-2
CASSLAGRDSGGGYTF
TGTGCCAGCAGCTTAGCAGGAAGGGATAGTGGGGGAGGCTACACCTTC
>TRBV5-6|-|TRBD2|TRBJ2-1
CASGFWLTSGEQFF
TGTGCCAGCGGCTTTTGGCTGACTAGCGGGGAGCAGTTCTTC
>TRBV30|-|TRBD1|TRBJ2-7
CAWRGIGQGSTYEQYF
TGTGCCTGGCGGGGGATCGGACAGGGCTCTACCTACGAGCAGTACTTC
>TRBV7-2|-|-|TRBJ2-3
CASSLVAGNTDTQYF
TGTGCCAGCAGCTTAGTGGCAGGGAACACAGATACGCAGTATTTT